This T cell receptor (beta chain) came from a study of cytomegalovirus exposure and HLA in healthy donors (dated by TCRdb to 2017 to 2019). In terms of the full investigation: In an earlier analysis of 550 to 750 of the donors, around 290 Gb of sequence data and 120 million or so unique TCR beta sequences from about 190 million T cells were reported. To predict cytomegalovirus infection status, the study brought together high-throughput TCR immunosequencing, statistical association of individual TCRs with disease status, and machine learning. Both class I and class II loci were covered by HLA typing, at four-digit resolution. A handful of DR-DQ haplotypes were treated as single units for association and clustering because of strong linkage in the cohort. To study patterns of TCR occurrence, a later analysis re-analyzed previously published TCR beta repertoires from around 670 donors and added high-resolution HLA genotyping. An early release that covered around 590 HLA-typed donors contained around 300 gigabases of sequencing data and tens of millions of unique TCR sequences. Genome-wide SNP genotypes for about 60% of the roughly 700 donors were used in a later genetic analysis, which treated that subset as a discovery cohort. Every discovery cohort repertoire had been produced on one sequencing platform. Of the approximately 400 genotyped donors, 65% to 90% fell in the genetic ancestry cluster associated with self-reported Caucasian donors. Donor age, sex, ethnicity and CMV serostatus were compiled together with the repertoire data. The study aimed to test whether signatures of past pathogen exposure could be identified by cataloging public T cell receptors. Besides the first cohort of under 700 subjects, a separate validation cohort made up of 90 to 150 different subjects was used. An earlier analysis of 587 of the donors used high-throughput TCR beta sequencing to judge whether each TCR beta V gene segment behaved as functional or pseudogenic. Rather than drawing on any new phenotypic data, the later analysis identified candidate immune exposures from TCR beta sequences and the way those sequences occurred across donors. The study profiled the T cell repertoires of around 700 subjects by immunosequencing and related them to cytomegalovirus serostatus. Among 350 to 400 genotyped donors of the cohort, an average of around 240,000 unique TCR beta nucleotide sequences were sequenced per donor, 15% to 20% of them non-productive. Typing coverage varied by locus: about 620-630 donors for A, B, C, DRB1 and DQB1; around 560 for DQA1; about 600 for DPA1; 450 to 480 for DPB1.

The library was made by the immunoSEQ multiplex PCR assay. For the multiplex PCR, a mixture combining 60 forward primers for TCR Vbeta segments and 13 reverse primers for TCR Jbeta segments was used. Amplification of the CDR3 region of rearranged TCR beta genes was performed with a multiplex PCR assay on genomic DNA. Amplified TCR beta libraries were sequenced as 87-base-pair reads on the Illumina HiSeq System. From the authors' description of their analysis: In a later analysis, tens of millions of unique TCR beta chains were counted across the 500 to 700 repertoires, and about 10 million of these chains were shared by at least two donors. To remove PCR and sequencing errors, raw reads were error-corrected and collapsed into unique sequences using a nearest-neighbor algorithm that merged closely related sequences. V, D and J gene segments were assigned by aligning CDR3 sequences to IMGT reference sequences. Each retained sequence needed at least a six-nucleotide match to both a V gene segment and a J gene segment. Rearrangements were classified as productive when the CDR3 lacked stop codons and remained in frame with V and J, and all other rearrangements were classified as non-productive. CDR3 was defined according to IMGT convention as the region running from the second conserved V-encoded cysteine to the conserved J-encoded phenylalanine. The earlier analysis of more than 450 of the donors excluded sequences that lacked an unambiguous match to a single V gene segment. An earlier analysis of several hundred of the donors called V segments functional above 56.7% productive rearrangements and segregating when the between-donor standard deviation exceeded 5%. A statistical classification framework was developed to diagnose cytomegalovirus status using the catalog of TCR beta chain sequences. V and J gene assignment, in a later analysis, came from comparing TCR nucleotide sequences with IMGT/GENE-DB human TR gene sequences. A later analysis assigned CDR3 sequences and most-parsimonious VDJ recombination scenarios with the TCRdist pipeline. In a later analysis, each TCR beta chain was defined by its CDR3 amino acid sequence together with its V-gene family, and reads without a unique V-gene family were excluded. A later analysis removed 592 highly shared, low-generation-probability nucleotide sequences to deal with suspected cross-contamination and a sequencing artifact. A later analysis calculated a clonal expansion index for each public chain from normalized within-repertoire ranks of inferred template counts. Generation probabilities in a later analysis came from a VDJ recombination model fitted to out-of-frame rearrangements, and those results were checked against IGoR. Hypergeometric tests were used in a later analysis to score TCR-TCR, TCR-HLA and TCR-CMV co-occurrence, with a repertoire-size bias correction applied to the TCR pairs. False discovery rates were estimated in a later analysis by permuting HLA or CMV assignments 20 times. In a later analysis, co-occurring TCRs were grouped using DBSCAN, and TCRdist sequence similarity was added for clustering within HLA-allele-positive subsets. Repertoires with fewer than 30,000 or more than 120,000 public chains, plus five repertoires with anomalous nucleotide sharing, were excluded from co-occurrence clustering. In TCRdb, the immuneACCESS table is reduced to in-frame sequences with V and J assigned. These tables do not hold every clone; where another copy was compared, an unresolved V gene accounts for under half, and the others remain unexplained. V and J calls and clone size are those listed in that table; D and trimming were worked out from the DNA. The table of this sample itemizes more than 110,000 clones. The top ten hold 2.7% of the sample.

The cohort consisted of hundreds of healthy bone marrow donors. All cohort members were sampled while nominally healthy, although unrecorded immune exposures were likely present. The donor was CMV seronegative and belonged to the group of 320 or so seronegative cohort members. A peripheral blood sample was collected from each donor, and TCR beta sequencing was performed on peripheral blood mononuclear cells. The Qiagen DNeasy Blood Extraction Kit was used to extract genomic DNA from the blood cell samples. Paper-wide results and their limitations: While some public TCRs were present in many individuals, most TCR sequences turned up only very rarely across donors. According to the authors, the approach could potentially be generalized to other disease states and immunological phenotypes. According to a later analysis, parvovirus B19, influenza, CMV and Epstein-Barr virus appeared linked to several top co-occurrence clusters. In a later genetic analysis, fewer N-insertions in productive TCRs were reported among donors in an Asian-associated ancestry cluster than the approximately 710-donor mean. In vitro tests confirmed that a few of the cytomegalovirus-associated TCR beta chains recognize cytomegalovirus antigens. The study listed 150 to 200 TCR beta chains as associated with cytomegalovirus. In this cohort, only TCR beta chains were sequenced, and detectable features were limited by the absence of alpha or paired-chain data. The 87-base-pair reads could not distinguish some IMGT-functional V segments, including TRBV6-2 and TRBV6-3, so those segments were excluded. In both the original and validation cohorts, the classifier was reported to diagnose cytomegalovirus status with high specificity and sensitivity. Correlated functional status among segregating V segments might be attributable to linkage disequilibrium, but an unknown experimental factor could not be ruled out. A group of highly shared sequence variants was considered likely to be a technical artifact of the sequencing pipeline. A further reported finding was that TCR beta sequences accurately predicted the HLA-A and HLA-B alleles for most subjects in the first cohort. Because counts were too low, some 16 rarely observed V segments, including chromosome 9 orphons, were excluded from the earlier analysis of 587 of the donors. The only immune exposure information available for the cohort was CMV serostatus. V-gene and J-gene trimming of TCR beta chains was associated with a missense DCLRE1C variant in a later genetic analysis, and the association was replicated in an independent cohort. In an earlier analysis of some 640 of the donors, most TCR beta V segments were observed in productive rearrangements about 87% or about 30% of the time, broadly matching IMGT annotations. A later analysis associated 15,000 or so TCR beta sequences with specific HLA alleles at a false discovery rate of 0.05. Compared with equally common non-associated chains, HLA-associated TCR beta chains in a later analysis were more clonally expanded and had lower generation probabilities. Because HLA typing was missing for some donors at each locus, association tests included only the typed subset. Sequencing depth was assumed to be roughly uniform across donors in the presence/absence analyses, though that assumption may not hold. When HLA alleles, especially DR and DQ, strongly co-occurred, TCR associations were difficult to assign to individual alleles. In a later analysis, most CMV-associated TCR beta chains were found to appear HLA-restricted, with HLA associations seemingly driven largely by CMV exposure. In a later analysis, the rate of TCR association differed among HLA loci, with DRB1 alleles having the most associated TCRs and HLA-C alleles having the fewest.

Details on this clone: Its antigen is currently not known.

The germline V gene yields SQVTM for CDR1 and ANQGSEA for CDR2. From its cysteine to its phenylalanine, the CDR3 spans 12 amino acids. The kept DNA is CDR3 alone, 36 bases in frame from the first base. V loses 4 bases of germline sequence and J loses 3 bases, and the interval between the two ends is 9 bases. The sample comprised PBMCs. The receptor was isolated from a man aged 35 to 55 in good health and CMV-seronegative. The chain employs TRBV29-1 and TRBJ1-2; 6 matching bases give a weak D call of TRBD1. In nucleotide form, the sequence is TGCAGCGTTGTATCAGGGGACTATGGCTACACCTTC. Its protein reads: CSVVSGDYGYTF.